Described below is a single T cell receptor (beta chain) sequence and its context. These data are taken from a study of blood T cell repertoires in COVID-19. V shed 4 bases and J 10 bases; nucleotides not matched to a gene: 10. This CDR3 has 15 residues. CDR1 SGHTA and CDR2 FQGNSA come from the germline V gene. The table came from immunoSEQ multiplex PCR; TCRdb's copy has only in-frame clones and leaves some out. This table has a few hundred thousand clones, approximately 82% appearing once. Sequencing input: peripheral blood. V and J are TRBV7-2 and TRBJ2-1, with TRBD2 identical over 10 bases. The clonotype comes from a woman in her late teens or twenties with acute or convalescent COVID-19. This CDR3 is CASSSTSGTAREQFF. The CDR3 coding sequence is TGTGCCAGCAGCTCAACTAGCGGGACAGCACGGGAGCAGTTCTTC.